This TCR beta chain emerged from a study of PD-1 blockade in classical Hodgkin lymphoma (dated by TCRdb to 2018 to 2020). Notes on the research overall: Nivolumab dosing was 3 mg/kg intravenously every 2 weeks, continuing until either disease progression or unacceptable toxicity. The study used CyTOF and TCR beta sequencing to define a peripheral blood immune signature of response to PD-1 blockade in classical Hodgkin lymphoma. Results and caveats for the whole study, not just this receptor: Diversity was lower in patients who began nivolumab less than 1 year after ASCT, so these patients were left out of later analyses to avoid confounding by immune reconstitution. Among trial patients, those achieving complete response had baseline diversity similar to that of newly diagnosed patients, while diversity was significantly lower in partial responders and progressors. Baseline TCR diversity was reported as lower in newly diagnosed patients than in healthy donors, and lower still in relapsed/refractory patients. The study was limited to a single clinical trial cohort, and causes of repertoire differences, possibly disease activity or prior therapy, remained undefined. A significant rise by C4D1 was seen in CD4+ but not CD8+ TCR diversity (p=0.0027 vs p=0.16), with the rise being most apparent in complete responders (p=0.02).

The sample's time point label, in plain terms: cycle 1 day 1 (C1D1), immediately before nivolumab initiation. Every trial patient had relapsed after autologous stem cell transplantation, and cohorts A, B and C differed in prior brentuximab vedotin exposure. The trial cohort comprised around 60 patients with relapsed/refractory classical Hodgkin lymphoma whose best overall responses were complete response, partial response or progressive disease. In the multi-cohort phase II CheckMate 205 trial, trial patients received single-agent nivolumab. An independent review committee assessed best overall response by applying the 2007 International Working Group response criteria. Trial PBMCs were obtained immediately prior to nivolumab initiation (C1D1) and on therapy at cycle 2 day 1 and cycle 4 day 1. Peripheral blood was collected in 8 mL Vacutainer Cell Preparation Tubes, from which PBMCs were isolated by centrifugation and then cryopreserved.

As for this clone: This clone's antigen is unknown. Within one base of it there is no much larger clone, and no base qualities were kept.

Genomic DNA was isolated using the Qiagen DNeasy kit from unsorted PBMCs as well as from negatively selected CD4+ and CD8+ fractions. TCR beta CDR3 regions were subjected to amplification by immunoSEQ multiplex PCR with primers that anneal to V and J segments. Amplification bias was minimized using a synthetic immune receptor repertoire, and residual bias was removed computationally after sequencing. In the authors' own workflow: Repertoire diversity was quantified as the Shannon entropy index using custom Python scripts. Unsorted, CD4+ and CD8+ repertoires were analyzed separately, except for combined analyses in which CD4+ and CD8+ sequences were merged in silico. Clonal expansion was defined as a frequency increase of at least 2-fold after treatment compared with C1D1, and clones undetected at baseline were assigned a pseudocount of 0.5. Clones with 0 or 1 copy at C1D1 were classified as singleton clones, and clones with 2 or more copies were classified as non-singleton clones. Clones expanded in unsorted samples were labelled as CD4+, CD8+ or unknown by matching protein sequences in sorted samples from the same patient. Wilcoxon tests were applied to paired samples to test diversity changes from C1D1 to C4D1. Imported from immuneACCESS, the table was reduced by TCRdb to in-frame sequences with V and J called. These copies leave out some clones; in studies compared against another copy, an unresolved V gene accounts for under half, and the cause of the remainder is not known. V and J calls and clone size are as listed in that table; D and trimming were resolved from the DNA. The sample table records over 10,000 clones; roughly 80% of these occur just once. The ten top clones hold more than 20% of the sample.

CDR1 and CDR2 (KGHSH, LQKENI) derive from the germline V gene. The CDR3 has 15 amino acids, counting the end cysteine and phenylalanine. Just the 45-base CDR3 DNA is kept, in frame starting at base 1. V is cut back by 3 bases and J by 4 bases, with 3 bases in the junction unmatched. Material: peripheral blood mononuclear cells (PBMCs), obtained at baseline. The receptor was isolated from a human donor with classical Hodgkin lymphoma. The chain is encoded by TRBV18 joined to TRBJ2-2, with 9 central nucleotides matching TRBD1. The bases read TGTGCCAGCTCACCGCGGACAGGGGTCACCGGGGAGCTGTTTTTT. Its amino acids are CASSPRTGVTGELFF.